One sample yielded the 25 T cell receptor beta chains listed below, sequenced in a study of control samples from healthy donors and cancer patients. Profiled with immunoSEQ multiplex PCR; TCRdb holds only in-frame clones, not every one. The repertoire holds tens of thousands of clones, with roughly 87% as singletons. Sequenced input: PBMCs. These receptors were obtained from a man aged 55-75 years with head and neck cancer.

This CDR3 reads CASSLGDLNQPQHF. The DNA for the CDR3 is TGTGCCAGCAGTTTGGGGGACCTCAATCAGCCCCAGCATTTT. The chain has TRBV28 and TRBJ1-5; D is possibly TRBD1 (5 bases). The CDR3 is 14 amino acids. V gave up 3 bases and J gave up 3 bases, with 9 bases separating them. Germline CDR1 is MDHEN and CDR2 is SYDVKM. Together with reference TRBV28 and TRBJ1-5, the CDR3 gives the full variable domain: DVKVTQSSRYLVKRTGEKVFLECVQDMDHENMFWYRQDPGLGLRLIYFSYDVKMKEKGDIPEGYSVSREKKERFSLILESASTNQTSMYLCASSLGDLNQPQHFGDGTRLSIL.

This chain uses TRBV9 with TRBJ1-2; 7 bases are a match to TRBD1. Germline V gene data show CDR1 as SGDLS and CDR2 as YYNGEE. V was clipped by 0 bases and J by 3 bases; unmatched bases: 2. The CDR3 runs to 14 residues. DNA for the CDR3: TGTGCCAGCAGCGTAGGCCAGGGGGACTATGGCTACACCTTC. Amino acids: CASSVGQGDYGYTF.

The genes are TRBV19 and TRBJ1-1; 11 nucleotides line up with TRBD1. V lost 8 bases, J lost 4 bases, and 15 bases stayed unmatched. CDR3 size: 17 residues. Germline V lookup: CDR1 LNHDA, CDR2 SQIVND (reference sequence). CDR3 coding DNA: TGTGCCAGTTTGCCGGGACAGGGGGGCCATGCGGGCACTGAAGCTTTCTTT. Encoded protein: CASLPGQGGHAGTEAFF.

V and J are TRBV4-1 and TRBJ2-1; no clear D gene. Germline CDR1 is MGHRA and CDR2 is YSYEKL. With 1 base removed from V and 8 bases from J, the gap between germline ends came to 12 bases. This CDR3 has 14 residues. DNA of the CDR3: TGCGCCAGCAGCCAAGTGGTACTGTCCGATGAGCAGTTCTTC. Protein sequence: CASSQVVLSDEQFF.

V and J are TRBV5-1 and TRBJ2-3; weak D call: TRBD1 (5 bases). Trimming stripped 2 bases from V and 0 bases from J, with 13 bases between. CDR1 is SGHRS, CDR2 YFSETQ, per germline. The CDR3 consists of 16 residues. The CDR3: CASSFQRGLSTDTQYF. DNA of the CDR3: TGCGCCAGCAGCTTTCAAAGGGGCCTTAGCACAGATACGCAGTATTTT.

The chain links TRBV10-3 to TRBJ2-2, with 12 nucleotides matching TRBD1. The V and J ends lost 7 bases and 5 bases, in that order; junction bases with no gene match: 5. Looked up from germline, CDR1 is ENHRY and CDR2 is SYGVKD. The CDR3 sequence is 15 residues long. This chain's CDR3 is CAIKGTGGFTGELFF. The CDR3 DNA reads as TGTGCCATCAAAGGGACAGGGGGCTTTACCGGGGAGCTGTTTTTT.

This chain joins TRBV11-3 and TRBJ2-5; 11 nucleotides line up with TRBD1. The CDR3 covers 17 residues. Germline V gene lookup returns CDR1 SGHNT and CDR2 YENEEA. The V and J ends lost 5 bases and 6 bases, in that order; junction bases with no gene match: 14. The CDR3 DNA sequence: TGTGCCAGCAGCCCCGGGGGACAGGGGGTAGGTGGTAAGACCCAGTACTTC. Protein product: CASSPGGQGVGGKTQYF.

The gene calls are TRBV28 and TRBJ2-7; 7 bases are a match to TRBD1. The germline V gene has CDR1 MDHEN and CDR2 SYDVKM. The CDR3 length is 18 residues. J gave up 3 bases and V 1 base, and 15 bases lay outside the gene matches. The CDR3 is CASSLSGTESGYFYEQYF. CDR3 DNA: TGTGCCAGCAGTTTATCCGGGACAGAGTCGGGCTACTTCTACGAGCAGTACTTC.

The chain recombines TRBV5-6 with TRBJ2-1; D is perhaps TRBD1 (5 bases). V dropped 0 bases and J dropped 4 bases, with 8 bases sitting between them. Germline CDR1 and CDR2: SGHDT and YYEEEE. This CDR3 has 14 amino acids. CDR3 loop: CASSLGGLYNEQFF. CDR3 bases: TGTGCCAGCAGCTTGGGGGGCCTTTACAATGAGCAGTTCTTC.

The chain uses TRBV6-5 and TRBJ2-7; D may be TRBD1 or TRBD2 (5 bases each). The germline CDR1 and CDR2 sequences are MNHEY and SVGAGI. This CDR3 contains 14 residues. Between the trimmed V and J ends, which lost 6 bases and 6 bases, there was a span of 18 bases. The CDR3 bases are TGTGCCAGCAGCGCCGGGGCGTCCGGGCTCGAGCAGTACTTC. This sequence encodes CASSAGASGLEQYF.

The chain couples TRBV7-2 to TRBJ2-7; TRBD1 matches 8 bases. This CDR3 is built from 17 residues. CDR1 SGHTA and CDR2 FQGNSA come from the germline V gene. Unmatched junction bases numbered 14, after V lost 5 bases and J lost 2 bases. The CDR3 DNA reads TGTGCCAGCAGCGGACAGGGTTTTATCTTGGGTACCTACGAGCAGTACTTC. Its translation: CASSGQGFILGTYEQYF.

This chain links TRBV10-2 with TRBJ2-6; weak D call: TRBD1 (6 bases). CDR3 length: 15 amino acids. Germline CDR1 reads WSHSY; CDR2 reads SAAADI. V lost 5 bases, J lost 0 bases, and 8 bases lay in between. The CDR3 loop is CASSTGYSGANVLTF. DNA for the CDR3: TGCGCCAGCAGTACAGGGTACTCTGGGGCCAACGTCCTGACTTTC.

In its sample, this clone was seen a few times. This chain connects TRBV18 to TRBJ2-5, with 7 bases fitting TRBD2. V trimming: 0 bases; J trimming: 4 bases; junction bases outside the gene matches: 26. The CDR3 totals 22 residues. Germline loops: CDR1 KGHSH, CDR2 LQKENI. Here the CDR3 reads CASSPPMGQRGRGRTLAETQYF. The CDR3 DNA reads as TGTGCCAGCTCACCACCGATGGGCCAGCGGGGACGGGGTAGAACCTTGGCAGAGACCCAGTACTTC.

The V call is TRBV14, the J call TRBJ2-5; 10 positions agree with TRBD1. The CDR3 is 16 residues long. J was trimmed by 5 bases and V by 1 base; bases with no gene match: 7. Germline V gene lookup returns CDR1 SGHDN and CDR2 FVKESK. CDR3 residues: CASSQVKTGGVETQYF. The CDR3 bases are TGTGCCAGCAGCCAAGTAAAGACAGGGGGCGTGGAGACCCAGTACTTC.

This clone has a handful of counts. This CDR3 is also generated by other DNA sequences in the sample. V usage is TRBV7-9 and J usage is TRBJ2-3, with D perhaps assigned TRBD1 or TRBD2 (7 bases each). This CDR3 is built from 15 residues. Germline CDR1 and CDR2: SEHNR and FQNEAQ (reference sequence). Between the trimmed V and J ends, which lost 5 bases and 4 bases, there was a span of 16 bases. The CDR3 DNA sequence: TGTGCCAGCAGCCCCAGGGGGGGCGGGGCAGATACGCAGTATTTT. Translation: CASSPRGGGADTQYF.

This chain uses TRBV12-5 with TRBJ1-3; D call uncertain. Germline V gene data show CDR1 as LGHNT and CDR2 as FRNRAP. This CDR3 contains 17 residues. Trimming removed 3 bases at V and 0 bases at J, with 15 bases between. Written as DNA, the CDR3 is TGTGCTAGTGGTTTTTTTGTCCTCTGGGGCTCTGGAAACACCATATATTTT. It yields the protein CASGFFVLWGSGNTIYF.

This chain uses TRBV11-1 with TRBJ2-1; 12 bases map to TRBD2. Unmatched junction bases numbered 5, after V lost 5 bases and J lost 3 bases. The CDR3 has 16 amino acids. The V gene's germline CDR1 is SGHAT and CDR2 FQDESV (reference sequence). The CDR3 DNA reads as TGTGCCAGCAGCCATCCGGGACTAGCGGGCTACAATGAGCAGTTCTTC. Amino acids: CASSHPGLAGYNEQFF.

V usage is TRBV30 and J usage is TRBJ1-5; unclear D gene. CDR3 length equals 14 residues. V was clipped by 3 bases and J by 1 base, with 10 bases between them. Germline V gene lookup returns CDR1 GTSNPN and CDR2 SVGIG (reference sequence). As DNA, the CDR3 is TGTGCCTGGAGACGAGCGGGGAGCAATCAGCCCCAGCATTTT. It is translated as CAWRRAGSNQPQHF.

V is TRBV5-1 and J is TRBJ2-6; TRBD2 agrees at 7 bases. The germline gives CDR1 SGHRS, CDR2 YFSETQ. V dropped 7 bases and J dropped 3; count of bases not matched to a gene: 7. This CDR3 spans 15 amino acids. CDR3 DNA sequence: TGCGCCAGCTCCCGGGGGGAAAATGGGGCCAACGTCCTGACTTTC. It is translated as CASSRGENGANVLTF.

The chain couples TRBV7-2 to TRBJ2-3; 8 bases are shared with TRBD2. CDR3 length: 15 residues. Trimming cost V 5 bases and J 7 bases; bases outside gene matches: 11. CDR1 SGHTA and CDR2 FQGNSA come from the germline V gene. DNA for the CDR3: TGTGCCAGCAGCCGTACTAGCGGTGGGGGAAATACGCAGTATTTT. It translates to CASSRTSGGGNTQYF.

This rearrangement joins TRBV12-3 or TRBV12-4 to TRBJ1-1; D remains unclear. The CDR3 totals 12 residues. With 1 base removed from V and 7 bases from J, the gap between germline ends came to 7 bases. The CDR3 DNA sequence: TGTGCCAGCAGTTTAGGGTGGGATGAAGCTTTCTTT. It translates to CASSLGWDEAFF.

The V call is TRBV2, the J call TRBJ1-1; D is possibly TRBD1 (6 bases). The CDR3 spans 13 residues. The germline CDR1 and CDR2 sequences are SNHLY and FYNNEI. V lost 10 bases, J lost 3 bases, and 15 bases lay in between. The CDR3 DNA follows: TGTGCCACCCAAACAGGGATAGACACTGAAGCTTTCTTT. Amino acids: CATQTGIDTEAFF.

The chain carries TRBV20-1 and TRBJ1-1; tentative D call: TRBD1 (6 bases). The V end lost 3 bases, the J end lost 1 base, and 15 bases lay between the germline ends. CDR1 is DFQATT and CDR2 is SNEGSKA in the germline V gene (reference sequence). This CDR3 contains 15 residues. CDR3 bases: TGCAGTGCTAGTAGGGTCACAGGGCAGAACACTGAAGCTTTCTTT. Protein: CSASRVTGQNTEAFF.

The chain carries TRBV5-4 and TRBJ2-1, with 8 positions matching TRBD2. With V trimmed by 5 bases and J by 1 base, 5 bases remained unmatched. This CDR3 comprises 15 residues. Per germline, CDR1 SGHNT and CDR2 YYREEE (reference sequence). This CDR3 is CASSTAGESYNEQFF. CDR3 DNA sequence: TGTGCCAGCAGTACAGCGGGAGAGTCCTACAATGAGCAGTTCTTC.

The DNA of the CDR3 is TGTGCCAGTAGTAAAGGACTAGCGGGAGTGGGCGAGACCCAGTACTTC. Its translation: CASSKGLAGVGETQYF. The chain recombines TRBV19 with TRBJ2-5; 13 bases align to TRBD2. Germline V lookup: CDR1 LNHDA, CDR2 SQIVND (reference sequence). V was clipped by 4 bases and J by 5 bases; unmatched bases: 7. The CDR3 loop spans 16 amino acids.